The present T cell receptor (beta chain) was sequenced within a study of CD8 T cells in Susac syndrome. At the level of the study: At the time of blood draw, patients with Susac syndrome were therapy-naive, receiving corticosteroids, or receiving intravenous immunoglobulin alone.

The CDR3 covers 13 residues. CDR1 SGHAT and CDR2 FQNNGV come from the germline V gene. V shed 5 bases and J shed 3 bases, with 8 bases lying between them. RNA totalling roughly 0.5 to 1 ug underwent reverse transcription with random hexamers. Using its own MiXCR run on the immunoSEQ multiplex PCR reads, TCRdb lists one record per CDR3 protein. This sample has 200,000 to 300,000 distinct CDR3 sequences, with around 96% found just once. The specimen sequenced was CD4+ T cells from PBMCs. This TCR was recovered from a human donor with Susac syndrome. The genes are TRBV11-2 and TRBJ1-5; D uncertain. CDR3 sequence (DNA): TGTGCCAGCAGCCCACAACTCAATCAGCCCCAGCATTTT. Translated, it gives CASSPQLNQPQHF.